Sequencing of this T cell receptor beta chain was carried out in a study of T cell changes during pregnancy in multiple sclerosis. This CDR3 spans 18 amino acids. From germline, CDR1 is SGHRS and CDR2 YFSETQ. V was pared by 0 bases and J by 7 bases, with 11 bases of the junction left unmatched. Generated by immunoSEQ multiplex PCR, the TCRdb table keeps only in-frame clones and is missing some. The sample records some 28,000 clones, more than 85% being singletons. V usage is TRBV5-1 and J usage is TRBJ1-6, with TRBD1 matching 9 bases. The input for sequencing was CD4+ T cells from peripheral blood mononuclear cells, taken after pregnancy. The TCR was taken from a female donor with multiple sclerosis, enrolled in a pregnancy study. This chain's CDR3 is CASSLGFTGTGRNSPLHF. CDR3 bases: TGCGCCAGCAGCTTGGGGTTTACAGGGACAGGGAGGAATTCACCCCTCCACTTT.